Following are 14 T cell receptor beta chains from one sample sequenced in a study of cytomegalovirus exposure and HLA in healthy donors. Primers included in the PCR were 60 Vbeta and 13 Jbeta primers. TCRdb's copy holds only in-frame clones and misses some; the assay was immunoSEQ multiplex PCR. The data show about 240,000 clones, with 81% seen just once and approximately 8.4% held by the top ten. Sequenced material: PBMCs. These receptors all stem from a woman aged 60-70 years in good health and CMV-seropositive.

This chain links TRBV9 with TRBJ1-3; 9 bases are shared with TRBD1. This CDR3 has 15 residues. Germline V gives CDR1 SGDLS, CDR2 YYNGEE. The V segment lost 4 bases and the J segment 4 bases; nucleotides outside the gene matches: 6. CDR3 DNA sequence: TGTGCCAGCAGCACGCTACAGGGGGCCGGAAACACCATATATTTT. This sequence encodes CASSTLQGAGNTIYF.

The rearrangement links TRBV28 to TRBJ2-6, with D perhaps matching TRBD2 (5 bases). Germline CDR1 and CDR2: MDHEN and SYDVKM. Between the trimmed V and J ends, which lost 4 bases and 0 bases, there was a span of 19 bases. The CDR3 is made up of 19 amino acids. The DNA for the CDR3 is TGTGCCAGCAGTTCCCTACTAGTATCTCCCCTCTCTGGGGCCAACGTCCTGACTTTC. Residues: CASSSLLVSPLSGANVLTF.

The rearrangement links TRBV5-6 to TRBJ2-3, with TRBD2 identical over 9 bases. CDR1 and CDR2 from the germline V gene are SGHDT and YYEEEE. The CDR3 has 16 amino acids. V lost 2 bases to trimming and J lost 2 bases; unmatched junction nucleotides: 6. The CDR3 sequence is CASSLIAGVNTDTQYF. Here the CDR3 DNA reads TGTGCCAGCAGCTTAATAGCGGGAGTCAACACAGATACGCAGTATTTT.

CDR3: CASSQESRAGAYEQYF. The CDR3 DNA follows: TGCGCCAGCAGCCAAGAGAGCAGAGCGGGGGCCTACGAGCAGTACTTC. The chain links TRBV4-1 to TRBJ2-7; 8 nucleotides line up with TRBD2. J gave up 2 bases and V 0 bases, and 6 bases lay outside the gene matches. The CDR3 contains 16 residues. The germline gives CDR1 MGHRA, CDR2 YSYEKL.

In regard to this clone: The junction departs from the called germline gene at one end, perhaps through a read error. The same CDR3 can be traced to other DNA sequences in this sample. The chain has TRBV7-3 and TRBJ2-2, with 10 bases aligning to TRBD2. The CDR3 has 17 residues. Germline V gives CDR1 SGHTA, CDR2 FQGTGA. DNA for the CDR3: TGTGCCAGTAGCTTAAGCAGCGGGAGGGCCAGCACCGGGGAGCTGTTTTTT. It yields the protein CASSLSSGRASTGELFF.

The V call is TRBV18, the J call TRBJ1-4; D is uncertain. Trimming took off 3 bases at V and 5 bases at J, with 7 bases between the two ends. CDR1 is KGHSH and CDR2 is LQKENI in the germline V gene. The CDR3 extends over 13 amino acids. In DNA form, the CDR3 reads TGTGCCAGCTCACCGGGCTTAAATGAAAAACTGTTTTTT. This translates into CASSPGLNEKLFF.

J is TRBJ1-5 and V is TRBV27; 8 bases agree with TRBD1. V shed 6 bases and J 4 bases; nucleotides not matched to a gene: 8. The germline V gene has CDR1 MNHEY and CDR2 SMNVEV (reference sequence). CDR3 size: 15 residues. CDR3 residues: CASRLQGVENQPQHF. The DNA for the CDR3 is TGTGCCAGCAGGTTACAGGGGGTCGAGAATCAGCCCCAGCATTTT.

This rearrangement joins TRBV2 to TRBJ2-1, with D possibly TRBD2 on 5 matching bases. Germline V gene sequence: CDR1 SNHLY, CDR2 FYNNEI. V was clipped by 6 bases and J by 3 bases, with 15 bases between them. The length of the CDR3 is 15 residues. The CDR3 DNA is TGTGCCAGCAGGGACCGACGAGGGAACTACAATGAGCAGTTCTTC. It yields the protein CASRDRRGNYNEQFF. The whole variable domain, filled in from reference TRBV2 and TRBJ2-1, reads EPEVTQTPSHQVTQMGQEVILRCVPISNHLYFYWYRQILGQKVEFLVSFYNNEISEKSEIFDDQFSVERPDGSNFTLKIRSTKLEDSAMYFCASRDRRGNYNEQFFGPGTRLTVL.

This rearrangement joins TRBV28 to TRBJ2-5, with 7 positions matching TRBD1. Germline V gene sequence: CDR1 MDHEN, CDR2 SYDVKM. The V gene end was trimmed by 5 bases and the J gene end by 3 bases; junction bases not matched to a gene: 6. The CDR3 runs to 14 residues. CDR3 coding DNA: TGTGCCAGCAGTCCCTCAGGGGGAAAAGAGACCCAGTACTTC. Protein sequence: CASSPSGGKETQYF.

Written as DNA, the CDR3 is TGTGCCAGCAGCCCCAGCGGGGGGGGCCGCACAGATACGCAGTATTTT. Protein: CASSPSGGGRTDTQYF. This chain joins TRBV11-3 and TRBJ2-3; 10 bases are a match to TRBD2. In germline, CDR1 is SGHNT, CDR2 YENEEA. This CDR3 contains 16 residues. J gave up 1 base and V 5 bases, and 6 bases lay outside the gene matches.

The rearrangement joins TRBV5-1 to TRBJ2-2, with 15 bases aligning to TRBD2. The CDR3 runs to 17 residues. V trimming: 4 bases; J trimming: 6 bases; junction bases outside the gene matches: 7. The germline CDR1 and CDR2 sequences are SGHRS and YFSETQ. The CDR3 bases are TGCGCCAGCAGCCCACCCGGACTAGCGGGAGGGGCCGGGGAGCTGTTTTTT. As protein: CASSPPGLAGGAGELFF.

To note about this clone: Other DNA sequences in the same sample also yield this CDR3. CDR3 loop: CASSFRNTEAFF. In DNA form, the CDR3 reads TGTGCCAGCAGCTTTAGGAACACTGAAGCTTTCTTT. The chain couples TRBV5-4 to TRBJ1-1; unclear D gene. V was shortened by 2 bases and J by 1 base, with 3 bases between the two germline ends. The germline CDR1 and CDR2 sequences are SGHNT and YYREEE (reference sequence). The CDR3 is 12 amino acids.

The genes are TRBV5-1 and TRBJ2-1; 12 nucleotides line up with TRBD2. Trimming at V came to 0 bases and at J to 6 bases, leaving 13 bases not matched to a gene. This CDR3 contains 19 residues. Germline loops: CDR1 SGHRS, CDR2 YFSETQ. CDR3 sequence (DNA): TGCGCCAGCAGCTTGGCCCCTAGCGGGAGGGCCGTAGGTTCCAATGAGCAGTTCTTC. Protein sequence: CASSLAPSGRAVGSNEQFF.

This clone has more than one count but fewer than ten. The rearrangement uses TRBV2 and TRBJ1-2; the D gene is possibly TRBD1 (6 bases). Germline CDR1 SNHLY, CDR2 FYNNEI. The CDR3 spans 15 residues. The V end was cut by 9 bases, the J end by 0 bases, with 17 bases between. The DNA of the CDR3 is TGTGCCAGGGGGCTACAGGGCAGGACTAACTATGGCTACACCTTC. As protein: CARGLQGRTNYGYTF.